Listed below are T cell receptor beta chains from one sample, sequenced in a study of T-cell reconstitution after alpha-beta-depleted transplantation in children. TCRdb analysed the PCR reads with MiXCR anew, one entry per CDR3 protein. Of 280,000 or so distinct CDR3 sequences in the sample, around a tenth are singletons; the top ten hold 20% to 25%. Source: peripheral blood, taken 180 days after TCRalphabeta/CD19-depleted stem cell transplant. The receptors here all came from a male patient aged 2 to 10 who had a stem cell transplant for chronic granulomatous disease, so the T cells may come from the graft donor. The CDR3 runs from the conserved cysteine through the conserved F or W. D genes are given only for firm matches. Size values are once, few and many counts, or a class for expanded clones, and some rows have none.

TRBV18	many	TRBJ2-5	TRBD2	TGTGCCAGCTCACTCGGACGGGGGGTCGGGGAGACCCAGTACTTC	CASSLGRGVGETQYF
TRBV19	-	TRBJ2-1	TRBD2	TGTGCCAGTAGTACGGGACTAAAACTTGACAATGAGCAGTTCTTC	CASSTGLKLDNEQFF
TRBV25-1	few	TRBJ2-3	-	TGTGCCAGCAGTGACCGGAGTTTCCGACAAACAGATACGCAGTATTTT	CASSDRSFRQTDTQYF
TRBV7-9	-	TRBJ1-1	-	TGTACCAGCAGCTTAGCGGGGGAAGCTTTCTTT	CTSSLAGEAFF
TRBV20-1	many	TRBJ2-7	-	TGCAGTGCTACAAACAGGGAGTACGAGCAGTACTTC	CSATNREYEQYF
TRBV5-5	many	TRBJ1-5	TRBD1	TGTGCCAGCAGCCTCTCTTTTACGACAGGGATCAATCAGCCCCAGCATTTT	CASSLSFTTGINQPQHF
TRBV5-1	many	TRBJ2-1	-	TGCGCCAGCAGCTTTGGGCAGGTCAGCTACAATGAGCAGTTCTTC	CASSFGQVSYNEQFF
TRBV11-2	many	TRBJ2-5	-	TGTGCCAGCAGCTTTGGGGTCCTACAAGAGACCCAGTACTTC	CASSFGVLQETQYF
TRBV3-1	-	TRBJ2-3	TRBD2	TGTGCCTGCTGCGAAGATTTTCTAGCGGGAGGTTGGAGCACAGATACGCAGTATTTT	CACCEDFLAGGWSTDTQYF
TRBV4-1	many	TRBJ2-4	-	TGCGCCAGCAGCCAGGGATCCACCAAAAACATTCAGTACTTC	CASSQGSTKNIQYF
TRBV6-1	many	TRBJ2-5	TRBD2	TGTGCCATCAGTGAAGGGCTAGCGGGGTCAGGGCAAGAGACCCAGTACTTC	CAISEGLAGSGQETQYF
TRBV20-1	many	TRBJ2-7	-	TGCAGTGCTAGCAAATTGGAGGGGATTTCCTACGAGCAGTACTTC	CSASKLEGISYEQYF
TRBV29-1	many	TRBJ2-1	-	TGCAGCGTTGAAGCGCTCAAACGCAGGTCGAATGAGCAGTTCTTC	CSVEALKRRSNEQFF
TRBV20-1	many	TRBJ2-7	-	TGCAGTGCTAGAGATGCTAGCGCCTACGAGCAGTACTTC	CSARDASAYEQYF
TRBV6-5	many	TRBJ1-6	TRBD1	TGTGCCAGCAGTTACTCCGACAGGGTCGGAAATTCACCCCTCCACTTT	CASSYSDRVGNSPLHF
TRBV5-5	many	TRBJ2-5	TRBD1	TGTGCCAGCAGTTTTTTACAGGGGACCGAGACCCAGTACTTC	CASSFLQGTETQYF
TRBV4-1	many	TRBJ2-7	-	TGCGCCAGCAGCCTGGGTCCCAACAGGGACGGTGACGAGCAGTACTTC	CASSLGPNRDGDEQYF
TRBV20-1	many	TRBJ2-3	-	TGCAGTGCCAAAAGGTGGGGTACGCAGTATTTT	CSAKRWGTQYF
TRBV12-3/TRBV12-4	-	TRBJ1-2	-	TGTGCCAGCACCGTAAGGTCTTTACCCTATGGCTACACCTTC	CASTVRSLPYGYTF
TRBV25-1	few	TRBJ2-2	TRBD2	TGTGCCAGCAAGAGGGCGGGGGGTAACACCGGGGAGCTGTTTTTT	CASKRAGGNTGELFF